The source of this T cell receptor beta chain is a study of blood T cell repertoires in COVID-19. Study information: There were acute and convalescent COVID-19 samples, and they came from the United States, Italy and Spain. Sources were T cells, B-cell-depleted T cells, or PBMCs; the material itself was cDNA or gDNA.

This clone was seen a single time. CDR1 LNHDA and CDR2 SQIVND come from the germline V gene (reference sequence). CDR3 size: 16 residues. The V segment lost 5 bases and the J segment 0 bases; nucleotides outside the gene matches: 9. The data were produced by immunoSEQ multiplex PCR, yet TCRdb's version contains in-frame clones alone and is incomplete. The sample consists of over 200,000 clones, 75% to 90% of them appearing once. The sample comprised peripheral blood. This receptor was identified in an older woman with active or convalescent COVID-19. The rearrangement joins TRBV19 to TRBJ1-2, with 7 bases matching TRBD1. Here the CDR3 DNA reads TGTGCCAGTAGTGTCGACTCAGGGGGAACTAACTATGGCTACACCTTC. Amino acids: CASSVDSGGTNYGYTF.